The 18 T cell receptor beta chains presented below share a single source sample, sequenced in a study of blood T cell repertoires in COVID-19 (dated by TCRdb to about 2020). Library preparation was by the immunoSEQ multiplex PCR assay. TCRdb's version of the immuneACCESS table is confined to in-frame rearrangements and falls short of the full clone set. An unresolved V gene accounts for under half of the shortfall where checked; the remainder is of unknown origin. The sample table records approximately 160,000 clones; approximately 80% of these occur just once. Approximately 6% of the sample goes to the ten largest clones. The sample taken for sequencing was PBMCs or T cells enriched from blood (not recorded which). The receptors originated from a man aged 35 to 55 who had recovered from COVID-19.

The chain recombines TRBV7-7 with TRBJ2-1; D is uncertain. The CDR3 has 13 amino acids. Germline V gene sequence: CDR1 SSHAT, CDR2 FNYEAQ (reference sequence). Trimming cost V 5 bases and J 0 bases, with 5 bases left between them. CDR3 loop: CASSPLSYNEQFF. The DNA of the CDR3 is TGTGCCAGCAGCCCCCTCTCCTACAATGAGCAGTTCTTC.

The gene calls are TRBV19 and TRBJ1-6; D is unresolved. In germline, CDR1 is LNHDA, CDR2 SQIVND (reference sequence). The CDR3 is 13 amino acids. Between the trimmed V and J ends, which lost 5 bases and 6 bases, there was a span of 8 bases. The CDR3, as DNA: TGTGCCAGTAGTTGGCTTACTAATTCACCCCTCCACTTT. It encodes CASSWLTNSPLHF.

The chain joins TRBV5-1 to TRBJ1-1, with 7 bases fitting TRBD1. V was pared by 4 bases and J by 6 bases, with 9 bases of the junction left unmatched. This CDR3 contains 14 residues. The germline CDR1 and CDR2 sequences are SGHRS and YFSETQ. The CDR3 DNA reads as TGCGCCAGCAGCAGGGAGGACAGGAGTTCTGAAGCTTTCTTT. Translated, it gives CASSREDRSSEAFF.

The chain couples TRBV5-1 to TRBJ2-1; 9 bases line up with TRBD1. Germline V gives CDR1 SGHRS, CDR2 YFSETQ. The trim removed 2 bases at V and 8 bases at J, leaving 5 bases unmatched. This CDR3 spans 14 amino acids. In DNA form, the CDR3 reads TGCGCCAGCAGCTTACAGGGGGCGAGCGATGAGCAGTTCTTC. Translating it yields CASSLQGASDEQFF. The complete variable domain, with remaining parts taken from reference TRBV5-1 and TRBJ2-1, reads KAGVTQTPRYLIKTRGQQVTLSCSPISGHRSVSWYQQTPGQGLQFLFEYFSETQRNKGNFPGRFSGRQFSNSRSEMNVSTLELGDSALYLCASSLQGASDEQFFGPGTRLTVL.

This clone showed up many times. The rearrangement links TRBV15 to TRBJ2-7; 8 bases line up with TRBD1. Germline assignment: CDR1 LNHNV and CDR2 YYDKDF (reference sequence). CDR3 length: 15 amino acids. Germline trimming cut 3 bases from V and 5 bases from J; bases unmatched to any gene: 9. CDR3 protein: CATSRERQGFDEQYF. In DNA form, the CDR3 reads TGTGCCACCAGCAGGGAGAGACAGGGGTTCGACGAGCAGTACTTC.

In this sample, this clone turned up a few times. The chain employs TRBV2 and TRBJ1-1; D is possibly TRBD1 (5 bases). Deletions cut 4 bases from V and 9 bases from J, with 18 bases between. The CDR3 is made up of 14 amino acids. Germline loops: CDR1 SNHLY, CDR2 FYNNEI. The CDR3 reads CASSGSKTVMKAFF. DNA for the CDR3: TGTGCCAGCAGTGGGTCCAAGACAGTTATGAAAGCTTTCTTT. Full variable domain (outside the CDR3, taken from reference TRBV2 and TRBJ1-1): EPEVTQTPSHQVTQMGQEVILRCVPISNHLYFYWYRQILGQKVEFLVSFYNNEISEKSEIFDDQFSVERPDGSNFTLKIRSTKLEDSAMYFCASSGSKTVMKAFFGQGTRLTVV.

The chain joins TRBV21-1 to TRBJ2-1; TRBD2 is the table's D call, not checked against the DNA. TRBV21-1 is annotated as a pseudogene. The CDR3 totals 15 residues. The CDR3 DNA sequence: TGTGCCAGCAGCAAAGTTCCGGGGGTTTACAATGAGCAGTTCTTC. Residues: CASSKVPGVYNEQFF.

This sequence joins TRBV7-2 and TRBJ2-7; 10 bases fit TRBD1. Germline assignment: CDR1 SGHTA and CDR2 FQGNSA. This CDR3 region has 15 residues. J was trimmed by 4 bases and V by 5 bases; bases with no gene match: 8. The CDR3: CASSLDRGHLYEQYV. CDR3 nucleotide sequence: TGTGCCAGCAGCCTAGACAGGGGGCACCTATACGAGCAGTACGTC.

This chain joins TRBV7-9 and TRBJ1-4; 9 bases agree with TRBD1. This CDR3 is 14 amino acids long. From germline, CDR1 is SEHNR and CDR2 FQNEAQ (reference sequence). J gave up 4 bases and V 5 bases, and 2 bases lay outside the gene matches. This CDR3 reads CASSQGQGNEKLFF. The CDR3 bases are TGTGCCAGCAGCCAGGGACAGGGTAATGAAAAACTGTTTTTT.

The DNA of the CDR3 is TGTGCCAGCAGCTTAGAAAGCCAGGGCGGCCAGCCCCAGCATTTT. It yields the protein CASSLESQGGQPQHF. The chain uses TRBV7-2 and TRBJ1-5, with D possibly TRBD1 on 5 matching bases. Deletions cut 1 base from V and 7 bases from J, with 14 bases between. This CDR3 is 15 amino acids long. Germline V gene sequence: CDR1 SGHTA, CDR2 FQGNSA.

This rearrangement joins TRBV5-1 to TRBJ1-6, with 7 bases that match TRBD1. V trimming: 1 base; J trimming: 8 bases; junction bases outside the gene matches: 6. The CDR3 runs to 15 residues. CDR1 SGHRS and CDR2 YFSETQ come from the germline V gene. As DNA, the CDR3 is TGCGCCAGCAGCTTGACGGGACAGTACGATTCACCCCTCCACTTT. It translates to CASSLTGQYDSPLHF.

CDR3 sequence reads: CASSQATGLHEQYV. CDR3 coding DNA: TGCGCCAGCAGCCAAGCTACGGGTCTCCACGAGCAGTACGTC. This chain joins TRBV4-1 and TRBJ2-7; D ambiguous. There are 14 residues in the CDR3. From germline, CDR1 is MGHRA and CDR2 YSYEKL. V dropped 1 base and J dropped 5 bases, with 12 bases sitting between them.

This clone has a handful of counts. Additional DNA sequences in this sample encode the identical CDR3. The chain joins TRBV5-4 to TRBJ1-6, with D possibly being TRBD1 (6 bases). The germline V gene has CDR1 SGHNT and CDR2 YYREEE (reference sequence). The CDR3 is made up of 14 amino acids. Between the trimmed V and J ends, which lost 0 bases and 7 bases, there was a span of 8 bases. This CDR3 is CASSLGQANSPLHF. CDR3 nucleotide sequence: TGTGCCAGCAGCTTGGGACAGGCGAATTCACCCCTCCACTTT.

This clone was recorded once. The chain combines TRBV7-9 with TRBJ2-1; 13 nucleotides match TRBD2. The J segment lost 6 bases and the V segment lost 4 bases, leaving 0 bases of the junction unmatched. Per germline, CDR1 SEHNR and CDR2 FQNEAQ (reference sequence). The CDR3 totals 14 residues. CDR3 sequence: CASSWTSGGNEQFF. CDR3 coding DNA: TGTGCCAGCAGCTGGACTAGCGGGGGCAATGAGCAGTTCTTC.

V is TRBV5-1 and J is TRBJ2-7; perhaps TRBD1 as D (5 bases). Trimming shortened V by 4 bases and J by 2 bases, and 10 bases separated the two germline ends. Germline-derived CDR1 and CDR2 are SGHRS and YFSETQ. The CDR3 sequence is 13 residues long. The CDR3 bases are TGCGCCAGCAGCCTAAACAGGACCTACGAGCAGTACGTC. Amino acid sequence: CASSLNRTYEQYV.

The chain combines TRBV7-6 with TRBJ1-5; the D is unclear. CDR3 length equals 13 residues. Trimming left V 4 bases short and J 4 bases short, with 8 bases between. The V gene's germline CDR1 is SGHVS and CDR2 FNYEAQ. The CDR3 here is CASSWAGNQPQHF. DNA of the CDR3: TGTGCCAGCAGCTGGGCGGGGAATCAGCCCCAGCATTTT. Full variable domain (rest looked up from reference TRBV7-6 and TRBJ1-5): GAGVSQSPRYKVTKRGQDVALRCDPISGHVSLYWYRQALGQGPEFLTYFNYEAQQDKSGLPNDRFSAERPEGSISTLTIQRTEQRDSAMYRCASSWAGNQPQHFGDGTRLSIL.

V usage is TRBV19 and J usage is TRBJ1-5, with D possibly being TRBD1 (5 bases). V lost 1 base to trimming and J lost 2 bases, with 9 bases between them. CDR3 length: 15 amino acids. CDR1 is LNHDA and CDR2 is SQIVND in the germline V gene (reference sequence). CDR3 nucleotides: TGTGCCAGTAGTATAGTTTGGGGGGGCAATCAGCCCCAGCATTTT. It encodes CASSIVWGGNQPQHF. Looking up the rest from reference TRBV19 and TRBJ1-5 gives the full variable domain: DGGITQSPKYLFRKEGQNVTLSCEQNLNHDAMYWYRQDPGQGLRLIYYSQIVNDFQKGDIAEGYSVSREKKESFPLTVTSAQKNPTAFYLCASSIVWGGNQPQHFGDGTRLSIL.

This clone was detected once. The chain carries TRBV24-1 and TRBJ2-5; 8 bases map to TRBD2. With 4 bases clipped from V and 1 base from J, the junction kept 7 bases outside the gene matches. This CDR3 has 16 amino acids. Germline values: CDR1 KGHDR, CDR2 SFDVKD. This CDR3 is CATSDPAGASQETQYF. The DNA of the CDR3 is TGTGCCACCAGTGACCCAGCGGGGGCAAGCCAAGAGACCCAGTACTTC.